This passage covers 8 T cell receptor beta chains from one sample sequenced in a study of blood T cell repertoires in COVID-19. TCRdb's table, derived via immunoSEQ multiplex PCR, lists solely in-frame clones and lacks some. Here the sample spans 84,000 or so clones, approximately 86% being singletons. The sample comprised peripheral blood. These TCRs come from an elderly man with active or convalescent COVID-19.

This chain joins TRBV6-5 and TRBJ2-7; TRBD2 might be the D (6 bases). Trimming left V 6 bases short and J 0 bases short, with 12 bases between. Germline lookup yields CDR1 MNHEY and CDR2 SVGAGI. The CDR3 consists of 14 residues. DNA of the CDR3: TGTGCCAGCAGGGCACGGGGGTACTCCTACGAGCAGTACGTC. Protein product: CASRARGYSYEQYV.

The J gene is TRBJ1-6, the V gene TRBV28; 7 bases align to TRBD1. The CDR3 has 16 amino acids. Germline CDR1 is MDHEN and CDR2 is SYDVKM. J lost 0 bases, V lost 6 bases, and 5 bases had no gene match. The CDR3 spells CASRYRDSSYNSPLHF. As DNA, the CDR3 is TGTGCCAGCAGATACAGGGACAGCTCCTATAATTCACCCCTCCACTTT.

The V gene is TRBV18, the J gene TRBJ2-1, with TRBD1 matching 11 bases. J was trimmed by 10 bases and V by 3 bases; bases with no gene match: 5. From germline, CDR1 is KGHSH and CDR2 LQKENI. The CDR3 totals 14 residues. DNA of the CDR3: TGTGCCAGCTCACCTACGGGACAGGGGGGCGAGCAGTTCTTC. Translating it yields CASSPTGQGGEQFF.

Of note for this clone: One end of the junction fails to match germline, which may point to a read error. The gene calls are TRBV6-5 and TRBJ2-5, with 10 bases identical to TRBD2. Germline CDR1 is MNHEY and CDR2 is SVGAGI. There are 16 residues in the CDR3. The CDR3 protein is CASSNSAGGPGETQYF. CDR3 nucleotides: TGTGCCAGCAGTAACTCAGCGGGAGGGCCCGGGGAGACCCAGTACTTC.

This clone was seen only once. The CDR3 coding sequence is TGTGCCAGCAGTCCTAGCGGTAGGGAGACCCAGTACTTC. It codes for CASSPSGRETQYF. This chain links TRBV12-3 or TRBV12-4 with TRBJ2-5; 7 bases map to TRBD2. This CDR3 is built from 13 residues. The trim removed 5 bases at V and 5 bases at J, leaving 5 bases unmatched.

V usage is TRBV5-1 and J usage is TRBJ2-1; 7 bases are a match to TRBD2. The V and J ends lost 2 bases and 3 bases, in that order; junction bases with no gene match: 5. The CDR3 is 15 residues long. The germline gives CDR1 SGHRS, CDR2 YFSETQ. For the CDR3, the DNA is TGCGCCAGCAGCTTCGTGGGGGGGAACTACAATGAGCAGTTCTTC. Protein: CASSFVGGNYNEQFF.

The J gene is TRBJ2-1, the V gene TRBV7-2, with D possibly TRBD2 on 5 matching bases. Germline lookup yields CDR1 SGHTA and CDR2 FQGNSA. The CDR3 has 12 amino acids. V was cut by 3 bases and J by 16 bases, with 16 bases left in between. CDR3 sequence: CASSLPPGKDFF. CDR3 DNA: TGTGCCAGCAGCTTGCCGCCGGGGAAGGACTTCTTC.

V usage is TRBV6-6 and J usage is TRBJ1-4; no definite D call. Deletions cut 5 bases from V and 8 bases from J, with 12 bases between. The CDR3 runs 13 residues. CDR1 MNHNY and CDR2 SVGAGI come from the germline V gene (reference sequence). CDR3 sequence: CASSPIWEEKLFF. As DNA, the CDR3 is TGTGCCAGCAGTCCAATTTGGGAGGAAAAACTGTTTTTT.